The rows below give T cell receptor beta chains drawn from one sample of a study of CD8 T cells in ankylosing spondylitis. TCRdb fed the 5' RACE reads into MiXCR, producing one record per CDR3 protein. The table shows around 210,000 distinct CDR3 sequences, with approximately 8% occurring only once. Source material: blood, either unsorted or a sorted T cell fraction (not recorded which). The receptors originated from a female donor with ankylosing spondylitis or in good health (not recorded which). Each CDR3 is given with its conserved first and last residue. Each record gives: V gene, clone size, J gene, D gene, CDR3 DNA, CDR3 protein. The D gene is left open where the match is weak. A clone size is listed for some rows: how often the clone was seen (once, few, many), or a class if it is expanded.

V: TRBV7-2
size: many
J: TRBJ1-5
D: .
DNA: TGTGCCAGCAGCTCCCAGTCAGAAGGAAGCAATCAGCCCCAGCATTTT
CDR3: CASSSQSEGSNQPQHF

V: TRBV6-1
size: many
J: TRBJ1-4
D: .
DNA: TGTGCCAGCATCCGACAGCTTGCAACTAATGAAAAACTGTTTTTT
CDR3: CASIRQLATNEKLFF

V: TRBV14
size: many
J: TRBJ1-2
D: .
DNA: TGTGCCAGCAGCCAAGATAAGGGGGATGGCTACACCTTC
CDR3: CASSQDKGDGYTF

V: TRBV11-2
size: few
J: TRBJ2-5
D: .
DNA: TGTGCCAGCAGCTTAGGGGTCCCCCACTACAGGGAAGCTGTACGGGAGACCCAGTACTTC
CDR3: CASSLGVPHYREAVRETQYF

V: TRBV5-6
size: many
J: TRBJ2-2
D: .
DNA: TGTGCCAGCAGCTTGAAGGGCGGGGAGCTGTTTTTT
CDR3: CASSLKGGELFF

V: TRBV12-3/TRBV12-4
size: many
J: TRBJ1-2
D: .
DNA: TGTGCCAGCAGGTTAACGGGGGGCTACACCTTC
CDR3: CASRLTGGYTF

V: TRBV24-1
size: many
J: TRBJ2-7
D: .
DNA: TGTGCCACCAGTCGGGGGCACGAGCAGTACTTC
CDR3: CATSRGHEQYF

V: TRBV29-1
size: many
J: TRBJ2-1
D: .
DNA: TGCAGCGTTGAGCCCCCGGAGTCAGACAATGAGCAGTTCTTC
CDR3: CSVEPPESDNEQFF

V: TRBV27
size: many
J: TRBJ2-7
D: TRBD2
DNA: TGTGCCAGCAGTAGAACGGGAGGCTCCCACGAGCAGTACTTC
CDR3: CASSRTGGSHEQYF

V: TRBV20-1
size: many
J: TRBJ2-7
D: TRBD2
DNA: TGCAGTGCTCAGCCCGGGACTAGCGGGACCTACGAGCAGTACTTC
CDR3: CSAQPGTSGTYEQYF

V: TRBV4-3
size: many
J: TRBJ2-3
D: .
DNA: TGCGCCAGCAGCCAAGATAGCACAGATACGCAGTATTTT
CDR3: CASSQDSTDTQYF

V: TRBV27
size: many
J: TRBJ2-5
D: .
DNA: TGTGCCAGCAGTTCGGGCTGGCAAGAGACCCAGTACTTC
CDR3: CASSSGWQETQYF

V: TRBV18
size: many
J: TRBJ1-3
D: .
DNA: TGTGCCAGCTCACGGGCTGGGGATTCTGGAAACACCATATATTTT
CDR3: CASSRAGDSGNTIYF

V: TRBV18
size: .
J: TRBJ2-3
D: .
DNA: TGTGCCAGCTCACCAAGTGGGAGCTCGGATACGCAGTATTTT
CDR3: CASSPSGSSDTQYF

V: TRBV20-1
size: many
J: TRBJ2-5
D: TRBD2
DNA: TGCAGTGCTAGAGCTCCTAGCGGGAGAGAGACCCAGTACTTC
CDR3: CSARAPSGRETQYF

V: TRBV10-3
size: .
J: TRBJ2-2
D: TRBD1
DNA: TGTGCCATCAGTGAGCGGACAGGCTACACCGGGGAGCTGTTTTTT
CDR3: CAISERTGYTGELFF

V: TRBV19
size: many
J: TRBJ2-7
D: TRBD2
DNA: TGTGCCAGTAGTATAACTAGCGGAGGGGACTACGAGCAGTACTTC
CDR3: CASSITSGGDYEQYF

V: TRBV20-1
size: many
J: TRBJ1-2
D: .
DNA: TGCAGTGCTAGAGACCCGGGGTATGGCTACACCTTC
CDR3: CSARDPGYGYTF